This T cell receptor beta chain was identified in a study of cytomegalovirus exposure and HLA in healthy donors. The wider study: There were some 400 genotyped donors. Of these, roughly 80% fell in the genetic ancestry cluster associated with self-reported Caucasian donors. Whole-study findings and limits: In a later analysis, TCR beta V- and J-gene trimming showed a link to a missense DCLRE1C variant.

CDR1 is SGHTA and CDR2 is FQGNSA in the germline V gene. The CDR3 length is 14 residues, termini included. Remarks on this clone: Its antigen is not identified. Likely a read error: the CDR3 ends without its conserved phenylalanine or tryptophan. Because the CDR3's place on the DNA is in doubt, the DNA is left out and the CDR3 is given as listed by TCRdb.

A multiplex PCR was run with 60 Vbeta primers and 13 Jbeta primers. Using immunoSEQ multiplex PCR, the repertoire was profiled, and TCRdb retains in-frame clones only, with some absent. Here the sample spans 85,000 to 90,000 clones, more than 80% being singletons. The clonotype comes from a man aged 18 to 35 in good health and CMV-seronegative. This chain uses TRBV7-2 with TRBJ2-7; the D call in the table, TRBD2, was not verified against the DNA. The sample taken for sequencing was PBMCs. The chain's CDR3 is CASSLDAGVGSDKP.